This is a list of T cell receptor beta chains from one sample in a study of cytotoxic CD8 clonotypes in ibrutinib-treated CLL. The protocol was immunoSEQ multiplex PCR, while the TCRdb copy is restricted to in-frame clones and leaves out a portion. The sample holds some 200,000 clones, 70% seen once. The sample here was PBMCs, taken after 12 months of ibrutinib treatment. Source of these receptors: a human donor with chronic lymphocytic leukemia. The CDR3 runs from the conserved cysteine through the conserved F or W. The D gene is left open where the match is weak. Rows may omit the clone size; those that give it use once, few, many or a size class.

size: few
J: TRBJ2-7
D: -
V: TRBV5-1
DNA: TGCGCCAGCAGCGAGGACAACTCCTACGAGCAGTACTTC
CDR3: CASSEDNSYEQYF

size: -
J: TRBJ1-1
D: -
V: TRBV25-1
DNA: TGTGCCAGCAGTGCTCGAGGAAGATACACTGAAGCTTTCTTT
CDR3: CASSARGRYTEAFF

size: -
J: TRBJ2-7
D: -
V: TRBV7-8
DNA: TGTGCCAGCAGCTTAGTAGTGGGGGGGCCGAGGGAGCAGTACTTC
CDR3: CASSLVVGGPREQYF

size: -
J: TRBJ1-3
D: TRBD1
V: TRBV4-2
DNA: TGTGCCAGCAGCCAAGGGTGGGGGACAGACTCTGGAAACACCATATATTTT
CDR3: CASSQGWGTDSGNTIYF

size: once
J: TRBJ1-2
D: -
V: TRBV29-1
DNA: TGCAGCGTCACCCGTGCTTTGGAAGGCTACACCTTC
CDR3: CSVTRALEGYTF

size: few
J: TRBJ1-5
D: -
V: TRBV6-8
DNA: TGTGCCAGCAGTTACCGGGGGACGGATAGCAATCAGCCCCAGCATTTT
CDR3: CASSYRGTDSNQPQHF

size: once
J: TRBJ1-1
D: -
V: TRBV28
DNA: TGTGCCAGCAGTTTGACTCCGGGGGACACTGAAGCTTTCTTT
CDR3: CASSLTPGDTEAFF

size: -
J: TRBJ1-1
D: -
V: TRBV9
DNA: TGTGCCAGCAGCGAGGACATCCAGCACGGGACTGAAGCTTTCTTT
CDR3: CASSEDIQHGTEAFF

size: -
J: TRBJ2-3
D: -
V: TRBV10-1
DNA: TGCGCCAGCAGTTCGGGGCAGGTCGATACGCAGTATTTT
CDR3: CASSSGQVDTQYF

size: -
J: TRBJ1-1
D: TRBD1
V: TRBV28
DNA: TGTGCCAGCAAAGCACGGGACAGGGTCACTGAAGCTTTCTTT
CDR3: CASKARDRVTEAFF

size: -
J: TRBJ2-3
D: -
V: TRBV30
DNA: TGTGCCTGGGGGCCTAGCTGGGGCACAGATACGCAGTATTTT
CDR3: CAWGPSWGTDTQYF

size: -
J: TRBJ2-7
D: -
V: TRBV6-1
DNA: TGTGCCAGCAGTGAGGGGATACTAGCATCCTCCTACGAGCAGTACTTC
CDR3: CASSEGILASSYEQYF

size: -
J: TRBJ2-3
D: TRBD2
V: TRBV30
DNA: TGTGCCTGGACCCTAGGGACTAGCGGGGGGTCAGATACGCAGTATTTT
CDR3: CAWTLGTSGGSDTQYF

size: -
J: TRBJ2-5
D: TRBD2
V: TRBV9
DNA: TGTGCCAGCAGCGCGGGACTAGCGGGGGAGAAAGGAGAGACCCAGTACTTC
CDR3: CASSAGLAGEKGETQYF

size: -
J: TRBJ2-6
D: -
V: TRBV19
DNA: TGTGCCAGTAGTGCCTGGACGGGCTCTGGGGCCAACGTCCTGACTTTC
CDR3: CASSAWTGSGANVLTF

size: -
J: TRBJ1-1
D: -
V: TRBV5-1
DNA: TGCGCCAGCAGCTTGGGTCCTGAAGCTTTCTTT
CDR3: CASSLGPEAFF

size: -
J: TRBJ2-2
D: -
V: TRBV4-1
DNA: TGCGCCAGCAGCCTCAACTTGGTTTACACCGGGGAGCTGTTTTTT
CDR3: CASSLNLVYTGELFF

size: -
J: TRBJ1-5
D: -
V: TRBV6-4
DNA: TGTGCCAGCATCCCCAATCAGCCCCAGCATTTT
CDR3: CASIPNQPQHF

size: -
J: TRBJ2-7
D: TRBD1
V: TRBV4-3
DNA: TGCGCCAGCAGCCCTGAGGGGGCGGGCGAGCAGTACTTC
CDR3: CASSPEGAGEQYF

size: -
J: TRBJ2-7
D: TRBD2
V: TRBV5-4
DNA: TGTGCCAGCAGCTTGGAAGCGGGAGGGTACGAGCAGTACTTC
CDR3: CASSLEAGGYEQYF

size: few
J: TRBJ1-5
D: -
V: TRBV27
DNA: TGTGCCAGCAGTTTCGGGAATCAGCCCCAGCATTTT
CDR3: CASSFGNQPQHF

size: few
J: TRBJ2-2
D: -
V: TRBV7-2
DNA: TGTGCCAGCAGCTGGAACACCGGGGAGCTGTTTTTT
CDR3: CASSWNTGELFF

size: once
J: TRBJ1-5
D: -
V: TRBV6-1
DNA: TGTGCCAGCAGTGAAGCGCCAGGGAAGATGGCCCAGCATTTT
CDR3: CASSEAPGKMAQHF

size: few
J: TRBJ2-7
D: -
V: TRBV25-1
DNA: TGTGCCAGCAGTCCTCACTCCTACGAGCAGTACTTC
CDR3: CASSPHSYEQYF

size: once
J: TRBJ1-6
D: -
V: TRBV2
DNA: TGTGCCAGCAGTGTAAGGAGACAGAATAATTCACCCCTCCACTTT
CDR3: CASSVRRQNNSPLHF

size: -
J: TRBJ1-5
D: -
V: TRBV7-6
DNA: TGTGCCAGCAGCGGTGGGGGGGGAGGCAATCAGCCCCAGCATTTT
CDR3: CASSGGGGGNQPQHF

size: -
J: TRBJ1-5
D: -
V: TRBV10-2
DNA: TGCGCCACCGCACCGTATAGCAATCAGCCCCAGCATTTT
CDR3: CATAPYSNQPQHF

size: -
J: TRBJ1-2
D: -
V: TRBV27
DNA: TGTGCCAGCAGTCCCTTCAGGGGCGACCCTAACTATGGCTACACCTTC
CDR3: CASSPFRGDPNYGYTF

size: -
J: TRBJ2-7
D: -
V: TRBV19
DNA: TGTGCCAGTAGTATCGGACAGTATACGGCTTACGAGCAGTACTTC
CDR3: CASSIGQYTAYEQYF

size: -
J: TRBJ2-7
D: TRBD2
V: TRBV5-1
DNA: TGCGCCAGCAGCACCGGACTAGCGGGGGGCCCTTGGGACTTC
CDR3: CASSTGLAGGPWDF

size: few
J: TRBJ1-6
D: TRBD1
V: TRBV7-9
DNA: TGTGCCAGCATCCACCGGGACAGGGGGCATGATTCACCCCTCCACTTT
CDR3: CASIHRDRGHDSPLHF

size: -
J: TRBJ1-2
D: TRBD1
V: TRBV7-3
DNA: TGTGCCAGCAGCTTAACGGGGACAGGGGGTGGCTACACCTTC
CDR3: CASSLTGTGGGYTF

size: -
J: TRBJ2-4
D: TRBD1
V: TRBV2
DNA: TGTGCCAGCATCAGGGTAGGGGGCCGGACCAAAAACATTCAGTACTTC
CDR3: CASIRVGGRTKNIQYF

size: -
J: TRBJ2-6
D: TRBD1
V: TRBV7-7
DNA: TGTGCTAGCAGCCCAGGGGGCGCTTTATTAGGGGCCAACGTCCTGACTTTC
CDR3: CASSPGGALLGANVLTF

size: -
J: TRBJ2-1
D: TRBD2
V: TRBV9
DNA: TGTGCCAGCAGCGTAAGTCTCCGGAGGACTAGCGACAATGAGCAGTTCTTC
CDR3: CASSVSLRRTSDNEQFF

size: few
J: TRBJ2-3
D: TRBD2
V: TRBV27
DNA: TGTGCCAGCAGACTCGGGGGGACAGATACGCAGTATTTT
CDR3: CASRLGGTDTQYF